The 31 T cell receptor beta chains in this list originate from one sample, sequenced in a study of blood T cells in healthy people across ages. Sample-barcoded 5' priming and a J-beta primer mix drove a second PCR of about 6 to 11 cycles. TCRdb redid the calling of the 5' RACE reads with MiXCR, one entry per CDR3 protein. The table shows 500,000 to 600,000 distinct CDR3 sequences, with about 26% occurring only once. The sample was blood. Receptors originate from a woman between 65 and 79 years old in good health.

A few counts support this clonotype. The rearrangement uses TRBV12-3 or TRBV12-4 and TRBJ2-1; 7 bases align to TRBD1. The J call may be incorrect, as the DNA end agrees better with TRBJ2-5. This CDR3 comprises 15 residues. In DNA form, the CDR3 reads TGTGCCAGCAGTTTTTCAAGCAAGGGGGCCGAGACCCAGTACTTC. Encoded protein: CASSFSSKGAETQYF.

This clonotype appeared a few times. V gene TRBV28 combines with J gene TRBJ1-1; weak D call: TRBD1 (5 bases). The CDR3 runs to 13 residues. Germline V gives CDR1 MDHEN, CDR2 SYDVKM. Between the trimmed V and J ends, which lost 7 bases and 4 bases, there was a span of 13 bases. The chain's CDR3 is CASTIGRGTEAFF. CDR3 sequence (DNA): TGTGCCAGCACCATCGGGAGGGGCACTGAAGCTTTCTTT.

The chain uses TRBV28 and TRBJ2-7; TRBD1 is a possible D gene (6 bases). CDR3 size: 13 residues. V lost 7 bases and J 2 bases, leaving 12 bases between the germline ends. The germline V gene encodes CDR1 MDHEN and CDR2 SYDVKM. The CDR3 sequence is CASNRQVPYEQYF. CDR3 nucleotides: TGTGCCAGCAACAGACAGGTCCCCTACGAGCAGTACTTC.

This clonotype was seen a handful of times. The chain employs TRBV7-2 and TRBJ2-7; D unresolved. The CDR3 totals 14 residues. V lost 4 bases and J lost 0, with 10 bases in between. Looked up from germline, CDR1 is SGHTA and CDR2 is FQGNSA. CDR3 protein: CASSSYSSSYEQYF. The CDR3, as DNA: TGTGCCAGCAGCTCCTACAGTAGCTCCTACGAGCAGTACTTC.

This clonotype appeared a few times. The chain carries TRBV20-1 and TRBJ2-7; tentatively, D is TRBD2 (7 bases). Germline V CDR1 and CDR2: DFQATT, SNEGSKA (reference sequence). V was shortened by 5 bases and J by 3 bases, with 20 bases between the two germline ends. The length of the CDR3 is 15 residues. The CDR3 coding sequence is TGCAGTGCTCCCAGGGTGGGGGGGCCGGACTACGAGCAGTACTTC. Translated: CSAPRVGGPDYEQYF.

J is TRBJ2-1 and V is TRBV12-3 or TRBV12-4; the match to TRBD2 covers 7 bases. The V and J ends lost 6 bases and 10 bases, in that order; junction bases with no gene match: 21. The CDR3 is 17 residues long. The CDR3 sequence: CASRPKRPAGRPREQFF. The DNA of the CDR3 is TGTGCCAGCAGACCTAAAAGACCAGCGGGGAGGCCGCGGGAGCAGTTCTTC.

This clonotype was detected only a few times. The V call is TRBV29-1, the J call TRBJ2-5; maybe TRBD2 (5 bases). The germline CDR1 and CDR2 sequences are SQVTM and ANQGSEA. The CDR3 loop spans 14 amino acids. V lost 4 bases, J lost 5 bases, and 17 bases lay in between. Here the CDR3 reads CSVVRDLNAETQYF. The CDR3 DNA reads as TGCAGCGTTGTACGGGATCTTAACGCGGAGACCCAGTACTTC.

The chain uses TRBV7-2 and TRBJ2-1; a possible D gene is TRBD2 (5 bases). Per germline, CDR1 SGHTA and CDR2 FQGNSA. V was cut by 0 bases and J by 4 bases, with 10 bases left in between. The CDR3 extends over 15 amino acids. The CDR3 sequence is CASSLASVGYNEQFF. The CDR3 DNA follows: TGTGCCAGCAGCTTAGCTAGCGTAGGTTACAATGAGCAGTTCTTC.

The chain uses TRBV4-2 and TRBJ1-4; 7 bases are shared with TRBD1. This CDR3 has 17 amino acids. From germline, CDR1 is LGHNA and CDR2 YNFKEQ. V lost 0 bases, J lost 7 bases, and 11 bases stayed unmatched. The CDR3 here is CASSQEPNRGFGEKLFF. CDR3 bases: TGTGCCAGCAGCCAAGAACCGAACAGGGGATTCGGTGAAAAACTGTTTTTT.

The chain carries TRBV29-1 and TRBJ2-7; D is possibly TRBD1 (5 bases). Trimming pared 6 bases from V and 6 bases from J, leaving 18 bases between. The V gene's germline CDR1 is SQVTM and CDR2 ANQGSEA. CDR3 size: 13 residues. The chain's CDR3 is CSVGPDGLCEQYF. The CDR3 region has the DNA TGCAGCGTGGGGCCCGATGGGTTATGCGAGCAGTACTTC.

The rearrangement uses TRBV4-3 and TRBJ2-5; TRBD2 matches 9 bases. Trimming removed 1 base from V and 6 bases from J; junction bases left unmatched: 9. Germline V gene lookup returns CDR1 LGHNA and CDR2 YSLEER. The CDR3 extends over 16 amino acids. DNA for the CDR3: TGCGCCAGCAGCCAAGGGACCGGGACTAGCAGGAAGACCCAGTACTTC. This codes for CASSQGTGTSRKTQYF.

This clonotype was seen only a few times. The chain employs TRBV6-5 and TRBJ2-5; D is perhaps TRBD2 (5 bases). TRBJ2-7 matches the DNA end more closely, so the J call is doubtful. The CDR3 is made up of 13 amino acids. Germline CDR1 is MNHEY and CDR2 is SVGAGI. CDR3 sequence reads: CASSKGVFYEQYF. The CDR3 region has the DNA TGTGCCAGCAGTAAGGGAGTATTCTACGAGCAGTACTTC.

This clonotype was counted a few times. The chain links TRBV15 to TRBJ2-3; D not resolved. The germline CDR1 and CDR2 sequences are LNHNV and YYDKDF (reference sequence). V lost 5 bases and J lost 5, with 11 bases in between. The CDR3 has 13 residues. This CDR3 reads CATSLSPGDTQYF. DNA for the CDR3: TGTGCCACCAGCCTCAGTCCAGGAGATACGCAGTATTTT.

The chain is built from TRBV5-4 and TRBJ2-5; maybe TRBD2 (6 bases). V lost 0 bases and J 7 bases, leaving 16 bases between the germline ends. The CDR3 runs 15 residues. CDR1 is SGHNT, CDR2 YYREEE, per germline (reference sequence). Here the CDR3 DNA reads TGTGCCAGCAGCTTGGGTAGTAGCGGATCCCCGACCCAGTACTTC. Translating it yields CASSLGSSGSPTQYF.

This clonotype was detected a few times. J is TRBJ1-1 and V is TRBV12-3 or TRBV12-4, with TRBD1 as a possible D gene (6 bases). V gave up 7 bases and J gave up 6 bases, with 18 bases separating them. This CDR3 contains 14 residues. CDR3 DNA sequence: TGTGCCAGCACCCCGAACGCGGGGGGCGCTGAAGCTTTCTTT. This encodes CASTPNAGGAEAFF.

This clonotype occurred many times. The rearrangement joins TRBV12-3 or TRBV12-4 to TRBJ2-5; D tentatively fits TRBD1 or TRBD2 (5 bases each). CDR3 length: 14 residues. V was pared by 3 bases and J by 1 base, with 9 bases between. CDR3 protein: CASSFRGPQETQYF. In DNA form, the CDR3 reads TGTGCCAGCAGTTTTAGGGGACCCCAAGAGACCCAGTACTTC.

This clonotype was observed a few times. The chain recombines TRBV18 with TRBJ2-5; 8 bases align to TRBD2. The germline V gene has CDR1 KGHSH and CDR2 LQKENI. The CDR3 length is 15 residues. The ends lost 5 bases at V and 2 bases at J; junction bases unmatched: 7. CDR3 in amino acids: CASSISGARQETQYF. CDR3 DNA: TGTGCCAGCTCAATTAGCGGGGCAAGACAAGAGACCCAGTACTTC.

This sequence joins TRBV5-1 and TRBJ2-7; D not resolved. The CDR3 is 14 residues long. From germline, CDR1 is SGHRS and CDR2 YFSETQ. The V gene lost 3 bases and the J gene lost 0 bases, with 10 bases spanning the gap. This CDR3 is CASSSPGNSYEQYF. The CDR3 coding sequence is TGCGCCAGCAGCTCACCGGGCAACTCCTACGAGCAGTACTTC.

The genes are TRBV6-2 or TRBV6-3 and TRBJ2-7; unclear D gene. The V and J ends lost 4 bases and 7 bases respectively, with 8 bases between them. Germline loops: CDR1 MNHEY, CDR2 SVGEGT. This CDR3 is built from 11 residues. The CDR3 nucleotides are TGTGCCAGCAGTTCCCAATTGGAGCAGTACTTC. Residues: CASSSQLEQYF.

J is TRBJ2-5 and V is TRBV9, with TRBD1 identical over 12 bases. CDR3 length: 17 amino acids. V dropped 0 bases and J dropped 4; count of bases not matched to a gene: 7. Germline values: CDR1 SGDLS, CDR2 YYNGEE. The CDR3 DNA is TGTGCCAGCAGCGTAGTGGGGACAGGGGGCTTCCGAGAGACCCAGTACTTC. Its protein product is CASSVVGTGGFRETQYF. The full variable domain, in which reference TRBV9 and TRBJ2-5 provide the parts outside the CDR3, is DSGVTQTPKHLITATGQRVTLRCSPRSGDLSVYWYQQSLDQGLQFLIQYYNGEERAKGNILERFSAQQFPDLHSELNLSSLELGDSALYFCASSVVGTGGFRETQYFGPGTRLLVL.

This clonotype was picked up one time. CDR3 sequence reads: CASRATGGTQYF. DNA of the CDR3: TGTGCCAGCAGGGCGACAGGGGGTACGCAGTATTTT. The J gene is TRBJ2-3, the V gene TRBV28, with 9 bases aligning to TRBD1. Per the germline V gene, CDR1 is MDHEN and CDR2 is SYDVKM. CDR3 size: 12 residues. V dropped 6 bases and J dropped 8; count of bases not matched to a gene: 3.

This clonotype has only one observation. The genes are TRBV18 and TRBJ1-5; D possibly corresponds to TRBD1 (6 bases). Germline loops: CDR1 KGHSH, CDR2 LQKENI. The CDR3 has 16 amino acids. V lost 4 bases and J 2 bases, leaving 15 bases between the germline ends. The chain's CDR3 is CASSLQGNSGNQPQHF. The CDR3 nucleotides are TGTGCCAGCTCACTACAGGGAAATAGTGGCAATCAGCCCCAGCATTTT.

There are many counts of this clonotype. The genes are TRBV18 and TRBJ2-1; 8 bases match TRBD2. The CDR3 sequence is 17 residues long. Germline V gives CDR1 KGHSH, CDR2 LQKENI. The ends lost 4 bases at V and 1 base at J; junction bases unmatched: 9. The DNA of the CDR3 is TGTGCCAGCTCACGTCCCGGGGGGGGCCGGTCCTACAATGAGCAGTTCTTC. Encoded protein: CASSRPGGGRSYNEQFF.

This clonotype occurred a few times. V and J are TRBV7-2 and TRBJ2-5; 7 bases are shared with TRBD1. The length of the CDR3 is 14 residues. V dropped 2 bases and J dropped 4; count of bases not matched to a gene: 4. Germline CDR1 SGHTA, CDR2 FQGNSA. The CDR3 nucleotides read TGTGCCAGCAGCTTACAACAGGGGAGAGAGACCCAGTACTTC. It yields the protein CASSLQQGRETQYF. Supplemented by reference TRBV7-2 and TRBJ2-5, the full variable domain reads GAGVSQSPSNKVTEKGKDVELRCDPISGHTALYWYRQSLGQGLEFLIYFQGNSAPDKSGLPSDRFSAERTGGSVSTLTIQRTQQEDSAVYLCASSLQQGRETQYFGPGTRLLVL.

The V gene is TRBV5-1, the J gene TRBJ2-3, with 10 bases that match TRBD1. There are 17 residues in the CDR3. Unmatched junction bases numbered 11, after V lost 3 bases and J lost 4 bases. Germline CDR1 reads SGHRS; CDR2 reads YFSETQ. CDR3 loop: CASSYKMTGGSADTQYF. In nucleotides, the CDR3 is TGCGCCAGCAGCTATAAGATGACAGGGGGCTCCGCAGATACGCAGTATTTT.

This clonotype has a handful of counts. The rearrangement uses TRBV5-1 and TRBJ1-2; 7 nucleotides line up with TRBD1. The trim removed 1 base at V and 2 bases at J, leaving 5 bases unmatched. The CDR3 runs to 15 residues. CDR1 and CDR2 from the germline V gene are SGHRS and YFSETQ. This chain's CDR3 is CASSLRQGGNYGYTF. The DNA of the CDR3 is TGCGCCAGCAGCTTGAGGCAGGGGGGAAACTATGGCTACACCTTC.

This clonotype has just a few counts. The gene calls are TRBV20-1 and TRBJ1-1; D is uncertain. This CDR3 spans 11 amino acids. Germline V CDR1 and CDR2: DFQATT, SNEGSKA (reference sequence). The ends were cut back, 7 bases at V and 0 bases at J, with 6 bases in the middle. The CDR3 nucleotides read TGCAGTGGGGTTTTGAACACTGAAGCTTTCTTT. Its translation: CSGVLNTEAFF.

The chain links TRBV4-3 to TRBJ2-5; D unclear. The CDR3 is 15 amino acids. Trimming took 1 base from V and 3 from J, leaving 12 bases between them. Germline V CDR1 and CDR2: LGHNA, YSLEER. Here the CDR3 reads CASSQGPVREETQYF. CDR3 coding DNA: TGCGCCAGCAGCCAAGGGCCGGTAAGGGAAGAGACCCAGTACTTC.

The table lists this clonotype with a count of one. The rearrangement links TRBV9 to TRBJ2-5, with 11 bases matching TRBD2. Matching the DNA end better, TRBJ2-1 makes the J call doubtful. The CDR3 contains 18 residues. The germline V gene encodes CDR1 SGDLS and CDR2 YYNGEE. CDR3 residues: CASSVLAGLAGPYNEQFF. CDR3 sequence (DNA): TGTGCCAGCAGCGTCCTCGCCGGACTAGCGGGTCCCTACAATGAGCAGTTCTTC.

This clonotype has just a few counts. The V call is TRBV7-2, the J call TRBJ1-2; no firm D call. This CDR3 is built from 14 residues. Per the germline V gene, CDR1 is SGHTA and CDR2 is FQGNSA. V shed 4 bases and J shed 8 bases, with 17 bases lying between them. DNA of the CDR3: TGTGCCAGCAGCTCGGATGTTGGGGTCGGAGGCTACACCTTC. Translation: CASSSDVGVGGYTF.

V usage is TRBV5-1 and J usage is TRBJ1-5, with D possibly TRBD1 on 5 matching bases. CDR1 and CDR2 (germline): SGHRS, YFSETQ. V dropped 0 bases and J dropped 7 bases, with 14 bases sitting between them. CDR3 length: 15 residues. The CDR3 coding sequence is TGCGCCAGCAGCTTGGGTGGGGGTTTAAAGCAGCCCCAGCATTTT. Translating it yields CASSLGGGLKQPQHF.